These 6 T cell receptor beta chains came from one sample sequenced in a study of T-cell memory formation after mild COVID-19. TCRdb reanalysed the 5' RACE reads using MiXCR and keeps one entry per CDR3 protein. Among 400,000 to 550,000 distinct CDR3 sequences listed, around a quarter were seen once. The specimen sequenced was PBMCs or a T cell subset sorted from them (not recorded which). The receptors stem from an adult woman who had mild COVID-19 (a few samples of this study predate the infection). Cell type and time point are not known.

This chain connects TRBV15 to TRBJ2-7; TRBD2 agrees at 12 bases. V was clipped by 0 bases and J by 4 bases; unmatched bases: 1. Germline CDR1 LNHNV, CDR2 YYDKDF (reference sequence). This CDR3 comprises 15 residues. The CDR3 bases are TGTGCCACCAGCAGAGAGACTAGCGGGAGTTACGAGCAGTACTTC. Translation gives CATSRETSGSYEQYF.

This clonotype was counted only a few times. The chain couples TRBV27 to TRBJ1-1; D is unresolved. Germline CDR1 MNHEY, CDR2 SMNVEV (reference sequence). Trimming took 5 bases from V and 2 from J, leaving 15 bases between them. The CDR3 is made up of 15 amino acids. CDR3 residues: CASSGTHLYNTEAFF. CDR3 coding DNA: TGTGCCAGCAGTGGTACCCACCTATATAACACTGAAGCTTTCTTT.

This rearrangement joins TRBV15 to TRBJ1-2, with D possibly being TRBD1 (5 bases). Germline V lookup: CDR1 LNHNV, CDR2 YYDKDF (reference sequence). This CDR3 is 13 amino acids long. Trimming left V 4 bases short and J 4 bases short, with 10 bases between. In nucleotides, the CDR3 is TGTGCCACCAGCAACCGGGACGTCTATGGCTACACCTTC. It yields the protein CATSNRDVYGYTF.

This clonotype was counted a few times. CDR3 in DNA: TGTGCCAGCAGCTTAGTTTCTCTGTACGAGCAGTACTTC. Protein: CASSLVSLYEQYF. The V and J genes are TRBV7-2 and TRBJ2-7; no clear D gene. Germline-derived CDR1 and CDR2 are SGHTA and FQGNSA. The CDR3 extends over 13 amino acids. The V gene lost 1 base and the J gene lost 4 bases, with 8 bases spanning the gap.

This chain joins TRBV14 and TRBJ2-7; possible D gene TRBD2, 5 bases. V was cut by 8 bases and J by 1 base, with 15 bases left in between. The CDR3 has 14 amino acids. The germline V gene encodes CDR1 SGHDN and CDR2 FVKESK. The CDR3 region has the DNA TGTGCCAGCGCCTCCAGAGGGAAATCCTACGAGCAGTACTTC. This gives the protein CASASRGKSYEQYF.

The sample holds a few counts of this clonotype. J is TRBJ2-1 and V is TRBV6-5, with D possibly being TRBD2 (6 bases). V lost 6 bases and J lost 8, with 14 bases in between. Germline V gene lookup returns CDR1 MNHEY and CDR2 SVGAGI. The length of the CDR3 is 13 residues. CDR3 nucleotide sequence: TGTGCCAGCAGGTACGGAGGGGCGGATGAGCAGTTCTTC. This gives the protein CASRYGGADEQFF.